This T cell receptor (beta chain) was sequenced during a study of blood T cell repertoires in COVID-19. Study-level information: Some COVID-19 samples were acute and others convalescent; all came from the United States, Italy and Spain. T cells, B-cell-depleted T cells, or PBMCs provided the cDNA or gDNA that served as material.

How the authors handled the data: The authors estimated nucleated cell counts from reference gene primer amplification. The method was immunoSEQ multiplex PCR; TCRdb's version includes in-frame clones alone and lacks a portion of them. V and J calls and clone size are as listed in that table; D and trimming were resolved from the DNA. The sample records more than 250,000 clones, roughly nine tenths being singletons. Between the trimmed V and J ends, which lost 8 bases and 4 bases, there was a span of 15 bases. In germline, CDR1 is SNHLY, CDR2 FYNNEI. This CDR3 is built from 14 residues. This receptor was identified in a man between 18 and 35 years old who had recovered from COVID-19. V usage is TRBV2 and J usage is TRBJ2-1; D remains unclear. Sequences were obtained from peripheral blood. The CDR3 DNA follows: TGTGCCAGCCATTTAGAGGCGATTTACAATGAGCAGTTCTTC. Translating it yields CASHLEAIYNEQFF.